This is a list of T cell receptor beta chains from one sample in a study of blood T cell repertoires in COVID-19. Generated by immunoSEQ multiplex PCR, the TCRdb table keeps only in-frame clones and is missing some. The sample records 200,000 to 250,000 clones, about nine tenths being singletons. The sample consisted of peripheral blood. The receptors come from a woman aged 55 to 70 with acute or convalescent COVID-19. CDR3s include the opening cysteine and the closing phenylalanine or tryptophan. D genes are given only for firm matches. Expanded clones get a size class; other rows say once, few or many, or leave the size out.

d_call j_call clone_size v_call cdr3_nt cdr3_aa
TRBD2 TRBJ2-7 once TRBV4-2 TGTGCCAGCAGCCTTGCCATAGCGGGAGGAACCTACGAGCAGTACTTC CASSLAIAGGTYEQYF
. TRBJ2-5 . TRBV21-1 TGTGCCGAAAGCATCGTCACAGGGTCGGTCCAAGAGACCCAGTACTTC CAESIVTGSVQETQYF
TRBD2 TRBJ2-3 . TRBV4-1 TGCGCCAGCAGCCAAGCCGCGGGGGTGGATACGCAGTATTTT CASSQAAGVDTQYF
TRBD2 TRBJ2-5 . TRBV3-1/TRBV3-2 TGTGCCAGCAGCCAAGTGCCCCTAGCGGGGGCCGGGAGCGAGACCCAGTACTTC CASSQVPLAGAGSETQYF
TRBD2 TRBJ2-4 . TRBV5-4 TGTGCCAGCAGCTCGGGACTAGAGCAGAACATTCAGTACTTC CASSSGLEQNIQYF
TRBD2 TRBJ2-1 . TRBV29-1 TGCAGCACCCGGGGGGGCCGTGAGCAGTTCTTC CSTRGGREQFF
TRBD1 TRBJ1-1 once TRBV6-1 TGTGCCATACAGGGGTTGAACATGAACACTGAAGCTTTCTTT CAIQGLNMNTEAFF
. TRBJ1-5 . TRBV6-5 TGTGCCAGCAGTTACTCAGCACAGGGAAGCAATCAGCCCCAGCATTTT CASSYSAQGSNQPQHF
. TRBJ1-4 . TRBV15 TGTGCCACCAGCAGAGGGGGTTGGGCCGCGGGTGAAAAACTGTTTTTT CATSRGGWAAGEKLFF
. TRBJ2-7 . TRBV3-1/TRBV3-2 TGTGCCAGCAGCCAAGATATAACGGTCGAGCAGTACTTC CASSQDITVEQYF
. TRBJ1-6 . TRBV11-2 TGTGCCAGCAGCTTTTCCGGGGAATCACCCCTCCACTTT CASSFSGESPLHF
. TRBJ2-3 . TRBV5-4 TGTGCCAGCAGCTTGGGGGGAGGAGGGCGCGAAACAGATACGCAGTATTTT CASSLGGGGRETDTQYF
. TRBJ1-4 . TRBV6-5 TGTGCCAGCAGGGGGCTAGCTAATGAAAAACTGTTTTTT CASRGLANEKLFF
. TRBJ2-5 . TRBV28 TGTGCCAGCTTCCCCCCGGGGCAAGAGACCCAGTACTTC CASFPPGQETQYF
. TRBJ2-1 once TRBV19 TGTGCCAGTAAAGGGGGGGCTCTCCGGAATGAGCAGTTCTTC CASKGGALRNEQFF
. TRBJ1-1 . TRBV10-3 TGTGCCATCAGTGTACAGGCGTCGAACACTGAAGCTTTCTTT CAISVQASNTEAFF